The clone carrying this TCR beta chain was found a few times. Its antigen is unknown. CDR3 length: 20 residues. Unmatched junction bases numbered 10, after V lost 1 base and J lost 2 bases. Germline V gene sequence: CDR1 MNHEY, CDR2 SMNVEV (reference sequence). Among all donors, each was a healthy Caucasian. This entry belongs to a study of identical twins. TCRdb recomputed calls from the 5' RACE reads with MiXCR, one row per CDR3 protein. This sample has about 280,000 distinct CDR3 sequences, with 8% to 9% found just once. Whole-study results and caveats: Abundant beta clonotypes from cord blood had fewer insertions, unlike memory repertoires, which showed none. Surplus twin overlap in beta out-of-frame sequences was less pronounced.

These data were also reused for a study on yellow fever vaccine responses in identical twins.

The clonotype comes from a woman aged 18-30 years in good health. The sample was memory (CD45RO+) T cells sorted from blood. The rearrangement links TRBV27 to TRBJ2-5; the match to TRBD2 covers 16 bases. The CDR3 coding sequence is TGTGCCAGCAGTTTATGGCCCCCGGGACTAGCGGGAGGGGGGCAAGAGACCCAGTACTTC. This sequence encodes CASSLWPPGLAGGGQETQYF.